This T cell receptor (beta chain) was recovered during a study of shared clonotypes between healthy human individuals. Naive-designated CD8 cells lacked CD45RO, were positively enriched for CCR7, and omitted terminally differentiated effector memory CD45RA+ cells. General study results and limits: Clonotype sharing levels among donors were expected to vary with sequencing depth.

About this clone: Antigen: not known.

Each subset's genomic DNA was shared equally among a number of immunoSEQ plates. Using immunoSEQ multiplex PCR, the repertoire was profiled, and TCRdb retains in-frame clones only, with some absent. The table lists approximately 2,200,000 clones, roughly 91% of them singletons, with approximately 1.7% in the top ten. CDR3 length: 17 residues. With V trimmed by 2 bases and J by 1 base, 3 bases remained unmatched. The germline gives CDR1 SNHLY, CDR2 FYNNEI. The sequenced sample was naive CD8+ T cells from PBMCs. The chain carries TRBV2 and TRBJ2-2, with 11 bases fitting TRBD2. This receptor was obtained from a man younger than 30 in good health. Some clones in this sample may be carry-over from other donors' samples. CDR3: CASSEIAGGRNTGELFF. The CDR3 DNA follows: TGTGCCAGCAGTGAAATAGCGGGAGGGCGGAACACCGGGGAGCTGTTTTTT. The variable domain in full, with the rest retrieved from reference TRBV2 and TRBJ2-2, is EPEVTQTPSHQVTQMGQEVILRCVPISNHLYFYWYRQILGQKVEFLVSFYNNEISEKSEIFDDQFSVERPDGSNFTLKIRSTKLEDSAMYFCASSEIAGGRNTGELFFGEGSRLTVL.